A selection of T cell receptor beta chains follows, all from one sample in a study of T cells in Graves' hyperthyroidism and ophthalmopathy. TCRdb passed the multiplex PCR reads through MiXCR, listing each CDR3 protein once. The table lists 650,000 to 750,000 distinct CDR3 sequences, about 15% of them singletons. The sample comprised blood. Receptors originate from a woman between 18 and 29 years old with Graves' hyperthyroidism. Each CDR3 is given with its conserved first and last residue. The D gene is left open where the match is weak. Part of the rows lack a size; the others show once, few, many or a class for expanded clones.

abundance	d_gene	v_gene	j_gene	CDR3aa	CDR3nt
many	NA	TRBV5-1	TRBJ1-1	CASSLAMGAEAFF	TGCGCCAGCAGCTTGGCCATGGGGGCTGAAGCTTTCTTT
few	TRBD1	TRBV20-1	TRBJ1-6	CSARPGQNNSPLHF	TGCAGTGCCCGCCCGGGACAGAATAATTCACCCCTCCACTTT
many	NA	TRBV11-1	TRBJ1-2	CASGAARVGGYTF	TGTGCCAGCGGCGCCGCCCGGGTGGGTGGCTACACCTTC
many	NA	TRBV11-2	TRBJ2-1	CASSYSEVYNEQFF	TGTGCCAGCAGCTATAGCGAGGTCTACAATGAGCAGTTCTTC
many	NA	TRBV3-1	TRBJ2-2	CASSQAVSLNTEELFF	TGTGCCAGCAGCCAAGCTGTTAGCCTGAACACCGAGGAGCTGTTTTTT
many	NA	TRBV20-1	TRBJ1-2	CSAPDLYGYTF	TGCAGTGCCCCAGACCTTTATGGCTACACCTTC
few	NA	TRBV2	TRBJ2-6	CASLQSSGANVLTF	TGTGCCAGCTTACAGAGCTCTGGGGCCAACGTCCTGACTTTC
NA	NA	TRBV6-5	TRBJ2-2	CASAQGGELFF	TGTGCCAGCGCCCAGGGCGGGGAGCTGTTTTTT
many	NA	TRBV5-6	TRBJ1-1	CASSTGGEAFF	TGTGCCAGCAGTACGGGTGGGGAAGCTTTCTTT
NA	NA	TRBV20-1	TRBJ1-1	CSARDDGGRGAFF	TGCAGTGCTAGAGATGACGGGGGGCGGGGGGCTTTCTTT
few	TRBD2	TRBV7-3	TRBJ2-1	CASSRWTSGYNEQFF	TGTGCCAGCAGCCGTTGGACTAGCGGATACAATGAGCAGTTCTTC
few	NA	TRBV7-9	TRBJ2-2	CASSSPTSRNTGELFF	TGTGCCAGCAGCTCTCCTACTAGCAGGAACACCGGGGAGCTGTTTTTT
NA	NA	TRBV13	TRBJ2-7	CASSLGPSGTGSSYEQYF	TGTGCCAGCAGCTTAGGCCCCTCCGGGACGGGAAGCTCCTACGAGCAGTACTTC
NA	NA	TRBV19	TRBJ2-6	CASRTGIETGANVLTF	TGTGCCAGTAGAACAGGGATCGAAACTGGGGCCAACGTCCTGACTTTC
NA	NA	TRBV6-2/TRBV6-3	TRBJ1-5	CASLGQSNSNQPQHF	TGTGCCAGCTTAGGACAGTCAAATAGCAATCAGCCCCAGCATTTT
NA	TRBD1	TRBV10-3	TRBJ2-1	CAINGQGENEQFF	TGTGCCATCAATGGACAGGGGGAGAATGAGCAGTTCTTC
many	NA	TRBV4-3	TRBJ1-4	CAAGAWANEEKLFF	TGCGCCGCAGGGGCCTGGGCAAACGAGGAAAAACTGTTTTTT
many	TRBD2	TRBV9	TRBJ2-1	CASSTGLAGLYNEQFF	TGTGCCAGCAGCACCGGACTAGCGGGATTGTACAATGAGCAGTTCTTC
NA	NA	TRBV30	TRBJ1-2	CAWRPIRRYTF	TGTGCCTGGAGGCCCATCCGGCGCTACACCTTC
many	NA	TRBV4-1	TRBJ2-1	CASSQDWGIVNEQFF	TGCGCCAGCAGCCAAGATTGGGGGATCGTCAATGAGCAGTTCTTC
NA	NA	TRBV6-5	TRBJ2-7	CASSYSHHPTGLGNEQYF	TGTGCCAGCAGTTACTCCCACCACCCCACGGGCCTGGGAAACGAGCAGTACTTC
many	NA	TRBV7-9	TRBJ1-5	CASSSDSSNQPQHF	TGTGCCAGCAGCTCGGACAGTAGCAATCAGCCCCAGCATTTT